This T cell receptor (beta chain) derives from a study of cytomegalovirus exposure and HLA in healthy donors (dated by TCRdb to about 2017). For the wider study: An earlier analysis of a few hundred of the donors reported over 250 Gb of sequence data and 100 million to 120 million unique TCR beta sequences obtained from 150 million to 200 million T cells. The study combined high-throughput TCR immunosequencing, statistical association of individual TCRs with disease status, and machine learning to predict cytomegalovirus infection status. A separate validation cohort of 100 to 150 different subjects was used in addition to the roughly 620-subject first cohort. All discovery cohort repertoires had been generated on a single sequencing platform. The aim of the study was to test whether cataloging public T cell receptors could identify signatures of past pathogen exposure. Across some 400 genotyped donors of the cohort, an average of about 240,000 unique TCR beta nucleotide sequences per donor were sequenced, and about a sixth of those sequences were non-productive. A later analysis re-analyzed previously published TCR beta repertoires from approximately 700 donors and added high-resolution HLA genotyping to study TCR occurrence patterns. In an earlier analysis of several hundred of the donors, high-throughput TCR beta sequencing was used to judge whether each TCR beta V gene segment behaved as functional or pseudogenic. Four or five DR-DQ haplotypes were handled as single units for association and clustering because linkage in the cohort was strong. Both class I and class II loci were covered by HLA typing, at four-digit resolution. Alongside the repertoire data, information on donor age, sex, ethnicity and CMV serostatus was compiled. In a later genetic analysis, genome-wide SNP genotypes for about three fifths of the roughly 670 donors were used, and that subset was treated as a discovery cohort. The study used immunosequencing to profile the T cell repertoires of several hundred subjects and linked those repertoires to cytomegalovirus serostatus. An early release that covered about 600 HLA-typed donors contained approximately 290 gigabases of sequencing data and approximately 85 million unique TCR sequences. Of the 350 to 450 genotyped donors, 65% to 90% fell in the genetic ancestry cluster associated with self-reported Caucasian donors. In the later analysis, no new phenotypic data were used to find candidate immune exposures; instead, reliance was placed on TCR beta sequences and their occurrence across donors. The number of donors typed differed by locus, with about 629-630 for A, B, C, DRB1 and DQB1, around 500 for DQA1, 606 for DPA1, and around 460 for DPB1. On the study overall, not on this receptor specifically: This cohort had only TCR beta chains sequenced, and the lack of alpha or paired-chain data limited which features could be detected. In an earlier analysis of over 550 of the donors, most TCR beta V segments were observed in productive rearrangements about 90% or about 30% of the time, broadly matching IMGT annotations. The earlier analysis of about 600 of the donors excluded some 15 rarely observed V segments, including chromosome 9 orphons, because counts were too low. Compared with the roughly 670-donor mean, donors in an Asian-associated ancestry cluster had fewer N-insertions in productive TCRs, according to a later genetic analysis. In a later analysis, TCR association rates were found to vary across HLA loci, with the most associated TCRs seen for DRB1 alleles and the fewest for HLA-C alleles. Because the 87-base-pair reads could not distinguish some IMGT-functional V segments, including TRBV6-2 and TRBV6-3, those segments were excluded. In a later analysis, several top co-occurrence clusters were reported to appear linked to parvovirus B19, influenza, CMV and Epstein-Barr virus. In the study, some 160 TCR beta chains were listed as associated with cytomegalovirus. Roughly uniform sequencing depth across donors was assumed in presence/absence analyses, although this assumption may not hold. A cluster of highly shared sequence variants was judged likely to be a technical artifact of the sequencing pipeline. Because some donors lacked HLA typing at each locus, the association tests relied only on the typed subset. Most TCR sequences were seen in very few donors, while some public TCRs were found in many individuals. The authors suggested that the approach could potentially be extended to other disease states and immunological phenotypes. In vitro tests confirmed that a few of the cytomegalovirus-associated TCR beta chains recognize cytomegalovirus antigens. A further reported finding was that TCR beta sequences accurately predicted the HLA-A and HLA-B alleles for most subjects in the first cohort. According to a later analysis, most CMV-associated TCR beta chains appeared to be HLA-restricted, and the HLA associations seemed to be driven largely by CMV exposure. A later genetic analysis associated a missense DCLRE1C variant with V-gene and J-gene trimming of TCR beta chains, and an independent cohort replicated the association. A later analysis found that HLA-associated TCR beta chains were more clonally expanded and had lower generation probabilities than equally common non-associated chains. Immune exposure information for the cohort was limited to CMV serostatus. Strong co-occurrence of HLA alleles, especially DR and DQ, made assigning TCR associations to individual alleles difficult. In a later analysis, 16,951 TCR beta sequences were associated with specific HLA alleles at a false discovery rate of 0.05. The classifier was reported to diagnose cytomegalovirus status with high specificity and sensitivity in both the original and validation cohorts. Linkage disequilibrium might explain the correlated functional status among segregating V segments, but an unknown experimental factor could not be excluded.

With regard to this clone: This clone's antigen is unknown. Per-nucleotide qualities are absent, and no much larger clonotype sits a single base away.

The cohort consisted of 650 to 700 healthy bone marrow donors. Cohort members were all nominally healthy when sampled, although unrecorded immune exposures were likely present. The donor tested CMV seropositive and was one of the 289 seropositive cohort members. A peripheral blood sample was collected from each donor, and TCR beta sequencing was performed on peripheral blood mononuclear cells. The Qiagen DNeasy Blood Extraction Kit was used to extract genomic DNA from the blood cell samples. Deletion took 8 bases off V and 13 bases off J, with a span of 14 bases between the germline ends. The CDR3, cysteine through phenylalanine, is 10 amino acids long. The sequence is cut down to CDR3 DNA, 30 bases in frame from base 1. CDR1 and CDR2, looked up from the germline V gene (reference sequence), are LNHDA and SQIVND. Libraries were made using the immunoSEQ multiplex PCR assay. The multiplex PCR relied on a mix of 60 forward primers for TCR Vbeta segments and 13 reverse primers for TCR Jbeta segments. The CDR3 region of rearranged TCR beta genes was amplified from genomic DNA by a multiplex PCR assay. Amplified TCR beta libraries were sequenced as 87-base-pair reads on the Illumina HiSeq System. Processing in the source paper ran as follows. A later analysis counted approximately 74 million unique TCR beta chains across the 650 to 800 repertoires, and roughly 9.9 million of these chains were shared by at least two donors. A nearest-neighbor algorithm error-corrected the raw reads and collapsed the reads into unique sequences, merging closely related sequences to remove PCR and sequencing errors. CDR3 sequences were aligned to IMGT reference sequences to assign V, D and J gene segments. For a sequence to be retained, a match of at least six nucleotides was required to both a V gene segment and a J gene segment. A rearrangement counted as productive if the CDR3 had no stop codons and remained in frame with V and J, and every other rearrangement counted as non-productive. CDR3 was defined according to IMGT convention as the region running from the second conserved V-encoded cysteine to the conserved J-encoded phenylalanine. Sequences without an unambiguous match to a single V gene segment were excluded from the earlier analysis of about 640 of the donors. In an earlier analysis of roughly 500 of the donors, V segments were called functional above 56.7% productive rearrangements and were called segregating when the between-donor standard deviation exceeded 5%. A statistical classification framework was built for diagnosing cytomegalovirus status from the catalog of TCR beta chain sequences. In a later analysis, V and J genes were assigned by comparing TCR nucleotide sequences against IMGT/GENE-DB human TR gene sequences. A later analysis assigned CDR3 sequences and most-parsimonious VDJ recombination scenarios with the TCRdist pipeline. A later analysis defined each TCR beta chain by its CDR3 amino acid sequence plus V-gene family, and excluded reads lacking a unique V-gene family. A later analysis removed 500 to 600 highly shared, low-generation-probability nucleotide sequences to deal with suspected cross-contamination and a sequencing artifact. In a later analysis, a clonal expansion index was calculated for each public chain from normalized within-repertoire ranks of inferred template counts. Generation probabilities in a later analysis came from a VDJ recombination model fitted to out-of-frame rearrangements, and those results were checked against IGoR. In a later analysis, TCR-TCR, TCR-HLA and TCR-CMV co-occurrence was scored with hypergeometric tests, and a repertoire-size bias correction was applied to TCR pairs. False discovery rates were estimated in a later analysis by permuting HLA or CMV assignments 20 times. In a later analysis, co-occurring TCRs were grouped with DBSCAN, and TCRdist sequence similarity was added when clustering was performed within HLA-allele-positive subsets. For co-occurrence clustering, repertoires with fewer than 30,000 or more than 120,000 public chains were excluded, along with about five repertoires with anomalous nucleotide sharing. TCRdb provides this immuneACCESS table in a form limited to in-frame rearrangements. Some clones are lacking; in checked studies, under half of them reflect an unresolved V gene, and why the rest are absent is not known. The V and J calls and clone size are taken from that table; D and trimming were inferred from the DNA. A total of about 150,000 clones appear in this sample, roughly 82% of them only once. 6.5% to 7.5% of the sample is taken by the ten largest.

The sequencing input was PBMCs. This TCR was sampled from a woman in her fifties or sixties in good health and CMV-seropositive. The chain is assembled from TRBV19 and TRBJ1-2, with TRBD1 as a weak D call on 5 bases. The CDR3 sequence is CASGDHGGTF. The DNA reads TGTGCCAGTGGGGACCACGGGGGCACCTTC.